The 16 T cell receptor beta chains below all came from one sample that was sequenced in a study of cytomegalovirus exposure and HLA in healthy donors. The primer mix had 60 Vbeta and 13 Jbeta primers. Produced via immunoSEQ multiplex PCR; TCRdb's table is partial and in-frame only. The table has 190,000 or so clones, over 75% seen once. The source material was PBMCs. Receptor source: a woman aged 50 to 60 in good health and CMV-seropositive.

The count of this clone is one. The chain recombines TRBV4-3 with TRBJ2-1; 10 positions agree with TRBD1. CDR1 is LGHNA and CDR2 is YSLEER in the germline V gene. CDR3 length: 17 residues. The V segment lost 0 bases and the J segment 5 bases; nucleotides outside the gene matches: 7. Here the CDR3 reads CASSQDLRDRGHNEQFF. CDR3 DNA sequence: TGCGCCAGCAGCCAAGATCTTCGGGACAGGGGCCACAATGAGCAGTTCTTC.

V usage is TRBV19 and J usage is TRBJ2-7; tentatively, D is TRBD2 (6 bases). The CDR3 runs to 14 residues. Germline V lookup: CDR1 LNHDA, CDR2 SQIVND (reference sequence). V was clipped by 4 bases and J by 7 bases, with 17 bases between them. Here the CDR3 reads CASSTDGTSREQYF. The DNA for the CDR3 is TGTGCCAGTAGTACAGACGGGACTTCTCGAGAGCAGTACTTC. Together with reference TRBV19 and TRBJ2-7, the CDR3 gives the full variable domain: DGGITQSPKYLFRKEGQNVTLSCEQNLNHDAMYWYRQDPGQGLRLIYYSQIVNDFQKGDIAEGYSVSREKKESFPLTVTSAQKNPTAFYLCASSTDGTSREQYFGPGTRLTVT.

V is TRBV18 and J is TRBJ2-3, with D possibly matching TRBD1 (6 bases). Germline values: CDR1 KGHSH, CDR2 LQKENI. The V and J ends lost 6 bases and 2 bases respectively, with 12 bases between them. The CDR3 is 14 amino acids. The CDR3 DNA reads TGTGCCAGCTCGCCGACAGGAAACACAGATACGCAGTATTTT. This gives the protein CASSPTGNTDTQYF.

The gene calls are TRBV9 and TRBJ2-1, with D unclear. Germline CDR1 and CDR2: SGDLS and YYNGEE. The V end lost 0 bases, the J end lost 2 bases, and 3 bases lay between the germline ends. This CDR3 comprises 13 residues. This CDR3 reads CASSVATYNEQFF. CDR3 in DNA: TGTGCCAGCAGCGTAGCTACCTACAATGAGCAGTTCTTC.

The rearrangement links TRBV19 to TRBJ1-5; 9 positions match TRBD1. The CDR3 spans 14 residues. The junction had 5 bases not matched to a gene; V was cut back by 4 bases and J by 7 bases. Germline V gives CDR1 LNHDA, CDR2 SQIVND (reference sequence). Here the CDR3 DNA reads TGTGCCAGTAGTAGGACAGGGGACCCACAGCCCCAGCATTTT. This sequence encodes CASSRTGDPQPQHF.

The chain joins TRBV15 to TRBJ2-5, with 8 bases lining up with TRBD2. This CDR3 is 17 amino acids long. V lost 0 bases to trimming and J lost 1 base; unmatched junction nucleotides: 7. Germline-derived CDR1 and CDR2 are LNHNV and YYDKDF (reference sequence). The CDR3 reads CATSRDKAGGSQETQYF. The CDR3 DNA is TGTGCCACCAGCAGAGATAAGGCGGGGGGATCCCAAGAGACCCAGTACTTC.

The V and J genes are TRBV7-2 and TRBJ1-4; D remains unclear. CDR3 size: 16 residues. V was clipped by 0 bases and J by 0 bases, with 8 bases between them. Per germline, CDR1 SGHTA and CDR2 FQGNSA. The DNA for the CDR3 is TGTGCCAGCAGCTTAGCCCACTCACCAACTAATGAAAAACTGTTTTTT. Residues: CASSLAHSPTNEKLFF.

V gene TRBV10-3 combines with J gene TRBJ1-3, with D maybe TRBD1 (5 bases). Germline V gene sequence: CDR1 ENHRY, CDR2 SYGVKD. The V end lost 1 base, the J end lost 4 bases, and 14 bases lay between the germline ends. There are 16 residues in the CDR3. The CDR3 loop is CAISELARVAGNTIYF. The CDR3 nucleotides are TGTGCCATCAGTGAGTTAGCCAGGGTAGCCGGAAACACCATATATTTT.

The genes are TRBV9 and TRBJ1-2, with TRBD1 matching 8 bases. The CDR3 totals 17 residues. CDR1 is SGDLS, CDR2 YYNGEE, per germline. V lost 0 bases to trimming and J lost 6 bases; unmatched junction nucleotides: 13. CDR3 nucleotide sequence: TGTGCCAGCAGCGTAGTGGACAGGGCGATATTCGGGGATGGCTACACCTTC. Translation: CASSVVDRAIFGDGYTF.

The chain is built from TRBV6-6 and TRBJ1-2; TRBD1 matches 8 bases. The CDR3 contains 15 residues. With 0 bases clipped from V and 5 bases from J, the junction kept 5 bases outside the gene matches. In germline, CDR1 is MNHNY, CDR2 SVGAGI (reference sequence). The CDR3 reads CASSYSGQAGYGYTF. The CDR3 DNA is TGTGCCAGCAGTTACTCGGGACAGGCAGGGTATGGCTACACCTTC.

The genes are TRBV2 and TRBJ1-2; 8 positions agree with TRBD1. Germline V CDR1 and CDR2: SNHLY, FYNNEI. The CDR3 runs 14 residues. V gave up 5 bases and J gave up 3 bases; unmatched junction bases: 5. CDR3 nucleotide sequence: TGTGCCAGCAGTTCCAGGGGGCAGGACTATGGCTACACCTTC. Translation gives CASSSRGQDYGYTF.

The rearrangement uses TRBV28 and TRBJ2-7; 11 nucleotides line up with TRBD1. The germline CDR1 and CDR2 sequences are MDHEN and SYDVKM. The CDR3 runs 15 residues. V dropped 6 bases and J dropped 5; count of bases not matched to a gene: 9. Here the CDR3 DNA reads TGTGCCAGCAGGAATCCGGGACAGGGGGTCGACGAGCAGTACTTC. It specifies CASRNPGQGVDEQYF.

The V and J genes are TRBV2 and TRBJ1-5; D is ambiguous. The germline V gene has CDR1 SNHLY and CDR2 FYNNEI. The CDR3 length is 13 residues. V was trimmed by 6 bases and J by 0 bases, leaving 6 bases between them. CDR3 coding DNA: TGTGCCAGCAGGCGGGTTAGCAATCAGCCCCAGCATTTT. Translating gives CASRRVSNQPQHF. The full variable domain, its missing parts supplied by reference TRBV2 and TRBJ1-5, is EPEVTQTPSHQVTQMGQEVILRCVPISNHLYFYWYRQILGQKVEFLVSFYNNEISEKSEIFDDQFSVERPDGSNFTLKIRSTKLEDSAMYFCASRRVSNQPQHFGDGTRLSIL.

The chain recombines TRBV5-4 with TRBJ1-2, with 12 positions matching TRBD1. Germline V gene data show CDR1 as SGHNT and CDR2 as YYREEE (reference sequence). CDR3 length: 17 residues. The V segment lost 0 bases and the J segment 4 bases; nucleotides outside the gene matches: 7. The CDR3 bases are TGTGCCAGCAGCTTGGCCGGGGGGACAGGGGGCCGCTATGGCTACACCTTC. This sequence encodes CASSLAGGTGGRYGYTF.

The chain is built from TRBV9 and TRBJ2-3, with 10 positions matching TRBD2. The CDR3 runs 16 residues. The germline CDR1 and CDR2 sequences are SGDLS and YYNGEE. Germline trimming cut 4 bases from V and 0 bases from J; bases unmatched to any gene: 5. The CDR3: CASSPLAGASTDTQYF. The CDR3 DNA reads as TGTGCCAGCAGCCCTCTAGCGGGGGCTAGCACAGATACGCAGTATTTT. The variable domain in full, completed from reference TRBV9 and TRBJ2-3, reads DSGVTQTPKHLITATGQRVTLRCSPRSGDLSVYWYQQSLDQGLQFLIQYYNGEERAKGNILERFSAQQFPDLHSELNLSSLELGDSALYFCASSPLAGASTDTQYFGPGTRLTVL.

The chain joins TRBV2 to TRBJ1-4; 9 nucleotides agree with TRBD1. Germline V gene lookup returns CDR1 SNHLY and CDR2 FYNNEI. Trimming took 8 bases from V and 6 from J; bases not matched to a gene: 10. The CDR3 totals 15 residues. The CDR3 loop is CASSYRGRGDEKLFF. The DNA of the CDR3 is TGTGCCAGCTCTTACAGGGGGCGCGGGGATGAAAAACTGTTTTTT.